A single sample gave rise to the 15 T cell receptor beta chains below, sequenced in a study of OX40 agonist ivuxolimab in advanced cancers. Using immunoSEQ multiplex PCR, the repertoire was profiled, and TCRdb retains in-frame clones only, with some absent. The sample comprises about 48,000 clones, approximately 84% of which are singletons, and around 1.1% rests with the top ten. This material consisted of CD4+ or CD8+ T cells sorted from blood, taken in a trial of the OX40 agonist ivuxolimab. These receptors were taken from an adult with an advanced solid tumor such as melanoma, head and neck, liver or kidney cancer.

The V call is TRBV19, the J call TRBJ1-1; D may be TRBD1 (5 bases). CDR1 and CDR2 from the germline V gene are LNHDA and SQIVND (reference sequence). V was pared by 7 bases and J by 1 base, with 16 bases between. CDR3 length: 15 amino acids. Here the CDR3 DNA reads TGTGCCAGTATGGGGCTTCCGACGGGGAACACTGAAGCTTTCTTT. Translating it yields CASMGLPTGNTEAFF.

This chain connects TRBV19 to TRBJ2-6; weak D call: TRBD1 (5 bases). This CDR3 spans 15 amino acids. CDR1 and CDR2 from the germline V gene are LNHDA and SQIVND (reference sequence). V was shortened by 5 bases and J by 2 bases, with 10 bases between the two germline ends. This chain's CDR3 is CASSPTGPGANVLTF. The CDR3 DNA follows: TGTGCCAGTAGTCCTACAGGCCCTGGGGCCAACGTCCTGACTTTC.

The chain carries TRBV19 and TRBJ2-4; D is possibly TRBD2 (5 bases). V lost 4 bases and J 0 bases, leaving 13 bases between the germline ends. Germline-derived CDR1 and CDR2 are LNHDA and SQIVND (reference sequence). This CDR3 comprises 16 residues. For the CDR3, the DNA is TGTGCCAGTAGTAACCGGGGATCCCTAGCCAAAAACATTCAGTACTTC. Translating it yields CASSNRGSLAKNIQYF.

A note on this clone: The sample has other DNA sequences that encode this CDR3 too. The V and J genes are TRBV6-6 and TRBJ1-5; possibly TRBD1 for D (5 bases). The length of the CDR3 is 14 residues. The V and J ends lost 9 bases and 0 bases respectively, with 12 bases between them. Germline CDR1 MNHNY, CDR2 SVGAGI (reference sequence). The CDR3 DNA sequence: TGTGCCAGGATGTGGGGGTATAGCAATCAGCCCCAGCATTTT. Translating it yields CARMWGYSNQPQHF.

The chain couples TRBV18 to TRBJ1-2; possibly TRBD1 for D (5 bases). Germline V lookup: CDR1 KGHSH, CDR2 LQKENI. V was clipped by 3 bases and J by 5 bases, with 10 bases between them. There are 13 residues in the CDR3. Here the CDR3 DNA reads TGTGCCAGCTCACCGGGGGGGATTTATGGCTACACCTTC. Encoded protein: CASSPGGIYGYTF. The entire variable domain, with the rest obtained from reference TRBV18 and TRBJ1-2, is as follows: NAGVMQNPRHLVRRRGQEARLRCSPMKGHSHVYWYRQLPEEGLKFMVYLQKENIIDESGMPKERFSAEFPKEGPSILRIQQVVRGDSAAYFCASSPGGIYGYTFGSGTRLTVV.

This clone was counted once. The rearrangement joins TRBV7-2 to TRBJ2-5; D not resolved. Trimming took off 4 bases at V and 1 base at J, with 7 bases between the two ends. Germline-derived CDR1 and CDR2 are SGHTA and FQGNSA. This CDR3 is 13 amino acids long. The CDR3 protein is CASSSDPQETQYF. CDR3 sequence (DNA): TGTGCCAGCAGCTCAGACCCCCAAGAGACCCAGTACTTC.

The CDR3 loop reads CASSLDSLREQYF. In DNA, the CDR3 is TGTGCCAGCAGCTTAGATTCCCTTCGCGAGCAGTACTTC. V and J are TRBV7-2 and TRBJ2-7, with D unresolved. V lost 1 base to trimming and J lost 6 bases, with 10 bases between them. The CDR3 is made up of 13 amino acids. Germline loops: CDR1 SGHTA, CDR2 FQGNSA.

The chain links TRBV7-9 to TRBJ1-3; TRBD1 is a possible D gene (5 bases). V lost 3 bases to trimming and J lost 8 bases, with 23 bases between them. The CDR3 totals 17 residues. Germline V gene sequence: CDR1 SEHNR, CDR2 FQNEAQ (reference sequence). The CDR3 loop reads CASSLSSYGAKWDTIYF. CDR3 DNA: TGTGCCAGCAGCTTGTCATCCTATGGGGCGAAGTGGGACACCATATATTTT. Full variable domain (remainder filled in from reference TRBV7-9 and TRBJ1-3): DTGVSQNPRHKITKRGQNVTFRCDPISEHNRLYWYRQTLGQGPEFLTYFQNEAQLEKSRLLSDRFSAERPKGSFSTLEIQRTEQGDSAMYLCASSLSSYGAKWDTIYFGEGSWLTVV.

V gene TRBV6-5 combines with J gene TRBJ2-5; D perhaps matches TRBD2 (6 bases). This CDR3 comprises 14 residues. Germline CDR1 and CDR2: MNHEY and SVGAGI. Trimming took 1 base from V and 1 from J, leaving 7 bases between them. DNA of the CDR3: TGTGCCAGCAGTTACTTGGGGGGCCAAGAGACCCAGTACTTC. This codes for CASSYLGGQETQYF.

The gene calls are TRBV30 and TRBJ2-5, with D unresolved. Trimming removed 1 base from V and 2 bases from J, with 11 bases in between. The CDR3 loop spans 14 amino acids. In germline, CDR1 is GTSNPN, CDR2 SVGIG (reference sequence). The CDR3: CAWSALAEQETQYF. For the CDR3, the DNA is TGTGCCTGGAGTGCATTGGCGGAACAAGAGACCCAGTACTTC.

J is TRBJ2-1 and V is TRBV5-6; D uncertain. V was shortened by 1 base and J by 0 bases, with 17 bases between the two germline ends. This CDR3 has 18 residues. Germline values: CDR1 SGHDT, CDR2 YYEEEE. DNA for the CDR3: TGTGCCAGCAGCTTGTTGGGAATTAACCCCTCCTCCTACAATGAGCAGTTCTTC. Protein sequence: CASSLLGINPSSYNEQFF.

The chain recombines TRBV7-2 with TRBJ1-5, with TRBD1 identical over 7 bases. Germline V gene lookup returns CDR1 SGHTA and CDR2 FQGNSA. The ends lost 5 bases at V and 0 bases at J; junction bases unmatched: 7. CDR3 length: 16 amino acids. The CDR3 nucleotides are TGTGCCAGCAGCATGGACAGGCCAAATAGCAATCAGCCCCAGCATTTT. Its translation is CASSMDRPNSNQPQHF.

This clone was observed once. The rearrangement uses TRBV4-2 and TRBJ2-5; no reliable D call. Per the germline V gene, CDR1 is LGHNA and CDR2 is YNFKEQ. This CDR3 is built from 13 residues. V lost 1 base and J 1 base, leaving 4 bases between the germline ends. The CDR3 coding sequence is TGTGCCAGCAGCCAAGGCTCCCAAGAGACCCAGTACTTC. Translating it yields CASSQGSQETQYF.

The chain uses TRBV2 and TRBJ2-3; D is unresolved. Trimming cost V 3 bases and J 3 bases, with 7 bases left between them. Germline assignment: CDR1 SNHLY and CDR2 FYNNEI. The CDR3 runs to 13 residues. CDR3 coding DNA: TGTGCCAGCAGTGAGCTGGGAACAGATACGCAGTATTTT. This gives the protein CASSELGTDTQYF.

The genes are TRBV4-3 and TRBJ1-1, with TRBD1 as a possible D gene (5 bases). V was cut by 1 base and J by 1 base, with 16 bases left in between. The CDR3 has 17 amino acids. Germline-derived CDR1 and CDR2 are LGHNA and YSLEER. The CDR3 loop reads CASSQGPGGGRNTEAFF. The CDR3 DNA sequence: TGCGCCAGCAGCCAAGGGCCGGGGGGGGGACGGAACACTGAAGCTTTCTTT.